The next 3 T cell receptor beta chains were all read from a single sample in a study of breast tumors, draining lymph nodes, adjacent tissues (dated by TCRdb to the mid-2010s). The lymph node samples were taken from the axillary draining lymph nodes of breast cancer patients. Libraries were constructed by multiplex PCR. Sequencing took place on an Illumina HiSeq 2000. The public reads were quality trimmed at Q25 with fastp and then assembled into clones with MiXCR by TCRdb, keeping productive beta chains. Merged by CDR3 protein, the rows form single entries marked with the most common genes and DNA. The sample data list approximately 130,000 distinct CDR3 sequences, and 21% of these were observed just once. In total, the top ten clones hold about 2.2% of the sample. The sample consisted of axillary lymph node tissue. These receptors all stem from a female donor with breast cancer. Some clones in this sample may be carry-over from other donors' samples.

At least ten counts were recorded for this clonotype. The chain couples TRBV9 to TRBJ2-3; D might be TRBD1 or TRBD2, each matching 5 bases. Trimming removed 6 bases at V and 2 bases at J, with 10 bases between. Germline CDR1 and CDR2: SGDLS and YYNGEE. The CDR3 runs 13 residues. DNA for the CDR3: TGTGCCAGCATGAGGGGCGACACAGATACGCAGTATTTT. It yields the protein CASMRGDTDTQYF.

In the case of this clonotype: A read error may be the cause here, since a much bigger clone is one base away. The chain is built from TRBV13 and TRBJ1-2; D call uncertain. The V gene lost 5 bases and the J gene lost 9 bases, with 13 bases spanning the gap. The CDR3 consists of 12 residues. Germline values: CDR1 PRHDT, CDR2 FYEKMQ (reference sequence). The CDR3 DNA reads TGTGCCAGCAGCAAGGAAAGTAGTAGCTACACCTTC. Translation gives CASSKESSSYTF.

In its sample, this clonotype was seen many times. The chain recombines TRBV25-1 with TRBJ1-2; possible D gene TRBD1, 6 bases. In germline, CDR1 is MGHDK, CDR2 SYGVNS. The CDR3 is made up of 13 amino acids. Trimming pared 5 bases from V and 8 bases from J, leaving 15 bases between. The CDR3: CASSIGQGGGYTF. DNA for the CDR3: TGTGCCAGCAGTATAGGCCAAGGGGGAGGCTACACCTTC.